This T cell receptor beta chain was profiled in a study of control samples from healthy donors and cancer patients. Using immunoSEQ multiplex PCR, the repertoire was profiled, and TCRdb retains in-frame clones only, with some absent. The table has tens of thousands of clones, 65% to 80% seen once; the top ten hold 17%. Deletions cut 7 bases from V and 0 bases from J, with 13 bases between. CDR3 size: 14 residues. The germline CDR1 and CDR2 sequences are ENHRY and SYGVKD. The receptor was derived from a male donor with melanoma. The sample comprised formalin-fixed, paraffin-embedded tissue. This rearrangement joins TRBV10-3 to TRBJ2-7, with D hard to call. CDR3: CAIMSGVLSYEQYF. The CDR3 DNA reads TGTGCCATCATGTCCGGCGTCCTCTCCTACGAGCAGTACTTC.